This TCR beta chain derives from a study of early T cells in non-severe SARS-CoV-2 infection. Study-wide context: Whole-blood bulk RNA, unsorted, was sequenced, and chains were unpaired. Study-wide points: Comparison of clonotypes with VDJdb favored anti-spike CD8 responses while missing private and CD4 specificities.

Molecules of cDNA were individually given unique molecular identifiers that were attached to them. TCRdb reanalysed the 5' RACE reads using MiXCR and keeps one entry per CDR3 protein. The data contain approximately 50,000 distinct CDR3 sequences, roughly 8.2% of them singletons. Germline CDR1 and CDR2: DFQATT and SNEGSKA (reference sequence). V lost 3 bases and J lost 4, with 12 bases in between. The CDR3 runs 14 residues. This clonotype was counted only a few times. As yet, its antigen is unknown. The TCR sequence derives from an adult who was a healthcare worker with PCR-confirmed SARS-CoV-2 infection or an uninfected control (not recorded which). The sample comprised whole blood. The chain is built from TRBV20-1 and TRBJ2-2; D is unclear. CDR3 DNA: TGCAGTGCTAGTCGACAAGGTACCACCGGGGAGCTGTTTTTT. It codes for CSASRQGTTGELFF.